The T cell receptor beta chain described here comes from a study of blood T cells in healthy people across ages. For the second PCR, which ran for 7 to 11 cycles, a sample-barcoded 5' primer and a J-beta primer mix were used. A tag from a template-switch adaptor with 12 random nucleotides marked each cDNA molecule. TCRdb independently ran MiXCR on the 5' RACE reads; one entry per CDR3 protein. The data hold about 1,800,000 distinct CDR3 sequences, with approximately 30% observed a single time. Regarding the study as a whole: Correlation between TCR beta diversity and naive T cell percentage was strong. A roughly linear age-dependent decrease characterized TCR beta diversity per million T cells. Higher diversity and more naive CD4+ cells were features of long-lived donors, compared to aged donors.

Germline CDR1 SGHTA, CDR2 FQGNSA. Trimming took off 2 bases at V and 14 bases at J, with 10 bases between the two ends. The CDR3 length is 12 residues. This clonotype has a count of ten or more. Its matching antigen is unknown. Sequences were obtained from blood. This TCR was recovered from a woman aged 25 to 39 in good health. The V call is TRBV7-2, the J call TRBJ1-6, with D unclear. The CDR3 here is CASSLHPSSLHF. CDR3 coding DNA: TGTGCCAGCAGCTTACACCCGTCATCCCTCCACTTT.